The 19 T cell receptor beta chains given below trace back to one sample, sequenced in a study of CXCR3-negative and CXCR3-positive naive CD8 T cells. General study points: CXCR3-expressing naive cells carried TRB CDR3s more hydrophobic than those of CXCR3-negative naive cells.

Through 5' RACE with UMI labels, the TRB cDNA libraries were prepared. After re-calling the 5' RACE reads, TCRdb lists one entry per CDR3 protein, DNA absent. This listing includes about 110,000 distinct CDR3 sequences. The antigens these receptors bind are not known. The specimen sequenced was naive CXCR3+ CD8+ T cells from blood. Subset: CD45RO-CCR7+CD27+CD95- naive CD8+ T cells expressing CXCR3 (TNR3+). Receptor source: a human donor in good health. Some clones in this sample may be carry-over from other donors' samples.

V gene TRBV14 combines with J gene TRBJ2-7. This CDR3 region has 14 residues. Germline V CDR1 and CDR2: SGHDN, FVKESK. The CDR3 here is CASSRFSSSYEQYF.

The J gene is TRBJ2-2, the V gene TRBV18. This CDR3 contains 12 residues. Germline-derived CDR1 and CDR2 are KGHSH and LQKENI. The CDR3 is CASSPFTGELFF.

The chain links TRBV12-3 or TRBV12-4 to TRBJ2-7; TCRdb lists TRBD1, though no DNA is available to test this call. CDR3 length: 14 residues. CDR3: CASSFRVLTYEQYF.

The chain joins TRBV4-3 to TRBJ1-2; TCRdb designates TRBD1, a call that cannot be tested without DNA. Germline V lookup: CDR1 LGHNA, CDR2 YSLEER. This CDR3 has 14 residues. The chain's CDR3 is CASSRLTGDYGYTF.

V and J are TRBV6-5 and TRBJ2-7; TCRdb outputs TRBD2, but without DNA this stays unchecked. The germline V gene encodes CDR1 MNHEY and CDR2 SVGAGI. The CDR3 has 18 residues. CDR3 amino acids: CASSPSPPLASGTYEQYF.

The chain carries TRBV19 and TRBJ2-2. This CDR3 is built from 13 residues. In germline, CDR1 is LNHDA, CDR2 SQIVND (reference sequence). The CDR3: CASSGETTGELFF.

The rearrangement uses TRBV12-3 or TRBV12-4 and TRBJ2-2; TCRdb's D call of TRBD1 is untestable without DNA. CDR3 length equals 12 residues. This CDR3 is CASSAGAGELFF.

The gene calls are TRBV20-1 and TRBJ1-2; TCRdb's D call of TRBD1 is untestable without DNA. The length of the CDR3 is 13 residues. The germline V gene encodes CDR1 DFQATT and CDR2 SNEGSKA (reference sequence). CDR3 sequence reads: CSAGGPGVNGYTF.

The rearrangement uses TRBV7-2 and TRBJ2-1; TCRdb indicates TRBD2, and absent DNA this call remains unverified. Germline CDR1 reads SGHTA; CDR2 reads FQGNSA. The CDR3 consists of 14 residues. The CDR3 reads CASSRRAERNEQFF.

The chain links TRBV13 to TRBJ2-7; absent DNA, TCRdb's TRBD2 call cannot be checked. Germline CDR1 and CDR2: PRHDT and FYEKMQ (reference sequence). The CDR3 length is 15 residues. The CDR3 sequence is CASSLGRASSYEQYF.

CDR3 loop: CASGDRSSYNSPLHF. V and J are TRBV19 and TRBJ1-6; checking the TCRdb D call of TRBD1 is not possible without DNA. CDR3 length equals 15 residues. Germline V gene lookup returns CDR1 LNHDA and CDR2 SQIVND (reference sequence). The full variable domain, with the rest looked up from reference TRBV19 and TRBJ1-6, is DGGITQSPKYLFRKEGQNVTLSCEQNLNHDAMYWYRQDPGQGLRLIYYSQIVNDFQKGDIAEGYSVSREKKESFPLTVTSAQKNPTAFYLCASGDRSSYNSPLHFGNGTRLTVT.

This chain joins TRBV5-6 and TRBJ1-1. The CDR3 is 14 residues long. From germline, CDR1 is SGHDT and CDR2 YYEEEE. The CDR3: CASSFEGRGAEAFF.

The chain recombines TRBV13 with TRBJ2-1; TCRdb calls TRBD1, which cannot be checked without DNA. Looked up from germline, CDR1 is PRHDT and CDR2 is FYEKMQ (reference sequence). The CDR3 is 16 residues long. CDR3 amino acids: CASSPAGGSSYNEQFF.

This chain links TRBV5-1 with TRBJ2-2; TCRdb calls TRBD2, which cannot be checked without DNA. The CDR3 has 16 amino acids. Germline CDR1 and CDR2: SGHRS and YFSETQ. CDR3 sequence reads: CASSFELAGVSGELFF.

The CDR3 here is CASTLNRDYNEQFF. J is TRBJ2-1 and V is TRBV7-9; TCRdb proposes TRBD1, but this gene call is untestable without DNA. The CDR3 runs 14 residues. Per germline, CDR1 SEHNR and CDR2 FQNEAQ (reference sequence).

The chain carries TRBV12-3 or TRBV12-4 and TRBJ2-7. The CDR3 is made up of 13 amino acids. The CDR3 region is CASSWVGTNEQYF.

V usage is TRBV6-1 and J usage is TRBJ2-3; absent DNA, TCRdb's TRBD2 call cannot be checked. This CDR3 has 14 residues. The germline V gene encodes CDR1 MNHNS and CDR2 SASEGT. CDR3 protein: CASSLARGADTQYF.

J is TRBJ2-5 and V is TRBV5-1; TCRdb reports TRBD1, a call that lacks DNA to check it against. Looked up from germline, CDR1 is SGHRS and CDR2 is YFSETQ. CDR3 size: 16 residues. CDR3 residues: CASSFGDRGDQETQYF.

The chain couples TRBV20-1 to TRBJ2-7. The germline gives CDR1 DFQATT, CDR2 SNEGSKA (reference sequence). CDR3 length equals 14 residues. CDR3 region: CSVSQELTSYEQYF.